The rows below give T cell receptor beta chains drawn from one sample of a study of T-cell memory formation after mild COVID-19. Each CDR3 protein gets one entry after TCRdb re-called the 5' RACE reads with MiXCR. The sample consists of 550,000 to 600,000 distinct CDR3 sequences, 20% to 25% of them appearing once. Sequences were obtained from PBMCs or a T cell subset sorted from them (not recorded which). These receptors all come from an adult woman who had mild COVID-19 (a few samples of this study predate the infection). Cell type and time point are not known. Both conserved end residues are part of each CDR3. The D gene is left open where the match is weak. Some rows mark clone size as missing; the rest say once, few, many or name a class of expanded clone.

V	J	D	size	CDR3	DNA
TRBV5-4	TRBJ2-7	.	few	CASSLWNGYEQYF	TGTGCCAGCAGCTTGTGGAACGGGTACGAGCAGTACTTC
TRBV7-6	TRBJ2-5	TRBD2	few	CASSFNPSGSHETQYF	TGTGCCAGCAGCTTTAATCCTAGCGGGAGCCACGAGACCCAGTACTTC
TRBV3-1	TRBJ2-7	.	.	CASSQENLAQYF	TGTGCCAGCAGCCAAGAGAACCTAGCGCAGTACTTC
TRBV6-1	TRBJ1-4	.	few	CASSETGATNEKLFF	TGTGCCAGCAGCGAAACCGGAGCAACTAATGAAAAACTGTTTTTT
TRBV20-1	TRBJ1-2	.	many	CSARDLRGGGYTF	TGCAGTGCTAGAGACCTACGCGGCGGTGGCTACACCTTC
TRBV7-2	TRBJ1-2	TRBD1	few	CASSQRDSSSGYTF	TGTGCCAGCAGCCAGCGGGACAGCTCAAGTGGCTACACCTTC
TRBV28	TRBJ1-2	.	few	CASSAPGTLVYGYTF	TGTGCCAGCAGTGCCCCGGGGACGCTAGTCTATGGCTACACCTTC
TRBV2	TRBJ2-7	TRBD1	few	CATRTGGGYEQYF	TGTGCCACCCGGACAGGGGGCGGCTACGAGCAGTACTTC
TRBV24-1	TRBJ2-2	.	.	CATSDFTGASGELFF	TGTGCCACCAGTGATTTTACGGGAGCGAGCGGGGAGCTGTTTTTT
TRBV6-5	TRBJ2-4	.	many	CASSYSIGPTINIQYF	TGTGCCAGCAGTTACTCGATAGGCCCAACAATAAACATTCAGTACTTC
TRBV7-2	TRBJ2-3	TRBD2	.	CASSLVAGSVGDTQYF	TGTGCCAGCAGCTTAGTAGCGGGATCGGTAGGAGATACGCAGTATTTT